This is a list of T cell receptor beta chains from one sample in a study of technical replicates of blood from a handful of donors. Produced via immunoSEQ multiplex PCR; TCRdb's table is partial and in-frame only. The profile shows over 65,000 clones, over 85% of them singletons. Sample: T cells isolated from PBMCs. These receptors were taken from a human donor in good health. Each CDR3 is given with its conserved first and last residue.

V	J	CDR3
TRBV5-1	TRBJ2-7	CASSGASQGLYEQYF
TRBV28	TRBJ1-1	CASRPDGTEAFF
TRBV5-1	TRBJ1-1	CASSGGQGNTEAFF
TRBV5-1	TRBJ2-7	CASSLLGGAEEQYF
TRBV2	TRBJ2-5	CASKLDSNQETQYF
TRBV19	TRBJ1-5	CASSTGQGNQPQHF
TRBV4-2	TRBJ2-3	CASRQQGNVADTQYF
TRBV5-1	TRBJ2-7	CASSLEGGGNYEQYF
TRBV6-5	TRBJ2-2	CASSWDRATGELFF
TRBV6-5	TRBJ2-7	CASRFQTSGAYEQYF
TRBV4-1	TRBJ1-5	CASSQPGAHYSGQPQHF
TRBV19	TRBJ1-1	CASQPGRVRTEAFF
TRBV4-1	TRBJ2-1	CASSQVEWSYNEQFF
TRBV7-9	TRBJ2-2	CASSPIDRTAFSTGELFF
TRBV25-1	TRBJ2-7	CASSGTQSGEQYF
TRBV29-1	TRBJ2-3	CSVAGQAQLTDTQYF
TRBV10-3	TRBJ2-6	CAITDSSGANVLTF
TRBV7-3	TRBJ2-7	CASSLEYGAGYEQYF
TRBV2	TRBJ2-7	CASSGKTSGRVQYF
TRBV6-5	TRBJ2-1	CASRDGLANEQFF
TRBV30	TRBJ2-3	CAWSVDGDTQYF
TRBV6-1	TRBJ2-1	CASSESSGSLDEQFF